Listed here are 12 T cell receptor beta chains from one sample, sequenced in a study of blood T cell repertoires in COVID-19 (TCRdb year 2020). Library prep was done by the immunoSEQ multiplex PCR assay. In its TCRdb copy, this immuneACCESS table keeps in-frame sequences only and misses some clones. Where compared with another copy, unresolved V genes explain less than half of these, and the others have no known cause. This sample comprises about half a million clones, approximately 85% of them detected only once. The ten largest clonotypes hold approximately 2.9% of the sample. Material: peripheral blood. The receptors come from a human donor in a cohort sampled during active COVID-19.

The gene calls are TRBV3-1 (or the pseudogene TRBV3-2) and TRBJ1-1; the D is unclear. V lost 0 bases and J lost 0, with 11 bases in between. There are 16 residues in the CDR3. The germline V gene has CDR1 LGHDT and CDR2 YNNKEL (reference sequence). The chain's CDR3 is CASSQDRPVMNTEAFF. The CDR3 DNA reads TGTGCCAGCAGCCAAGATCGTCCCGTTATGAACACTGAAGCTTTCTTT.

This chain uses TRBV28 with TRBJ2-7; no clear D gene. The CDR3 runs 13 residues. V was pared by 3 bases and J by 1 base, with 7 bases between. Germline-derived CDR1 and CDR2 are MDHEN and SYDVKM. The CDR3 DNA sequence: TGTGCCAGCAGTTTTGCGAATTCCTACGAGCAGTACTTC. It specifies CASSFANSYEQYF.

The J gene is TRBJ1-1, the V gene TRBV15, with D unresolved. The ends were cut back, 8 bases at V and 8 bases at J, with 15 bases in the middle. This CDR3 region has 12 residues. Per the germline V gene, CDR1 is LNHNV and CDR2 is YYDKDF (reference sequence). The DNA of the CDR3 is TGTGCCACCGGGAATTCCCGGGGAGAAGCTTTCTTT. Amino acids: CATGNSRGEAFF.

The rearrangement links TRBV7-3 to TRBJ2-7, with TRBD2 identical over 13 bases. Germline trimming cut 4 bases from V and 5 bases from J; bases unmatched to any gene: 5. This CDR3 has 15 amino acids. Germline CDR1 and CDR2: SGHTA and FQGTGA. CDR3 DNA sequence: TGTGCCAGCAGCTCGGGACTAGCGGGAATAGACGAGCAGTACTTC. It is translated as CASSSGLAGIDEQYF.

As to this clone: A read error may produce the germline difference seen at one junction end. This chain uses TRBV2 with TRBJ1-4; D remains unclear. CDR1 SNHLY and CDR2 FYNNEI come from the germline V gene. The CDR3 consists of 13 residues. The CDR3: CASREAVNEKLFF. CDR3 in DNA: TGTGCCAGCAGGGAAGCCGTTAATGAAAAACTGTTTTTT.

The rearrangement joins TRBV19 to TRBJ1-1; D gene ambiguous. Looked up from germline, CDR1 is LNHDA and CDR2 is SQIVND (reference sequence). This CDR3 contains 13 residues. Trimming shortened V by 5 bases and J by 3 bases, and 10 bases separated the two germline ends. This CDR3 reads CASSSSGDTEAFF. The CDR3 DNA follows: TGTGCCAGTAGTTCATCCGGGGACACTGAAGCTTTCTTT.

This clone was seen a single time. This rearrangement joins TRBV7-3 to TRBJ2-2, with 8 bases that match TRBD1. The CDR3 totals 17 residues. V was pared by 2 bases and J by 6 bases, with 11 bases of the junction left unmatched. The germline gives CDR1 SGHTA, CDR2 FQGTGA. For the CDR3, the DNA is TGTGCCAGCAGCTTACATCATCGGACAGGGTCACCCGGGGAGCTGTTTTTT. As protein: CASSLHHRTGSPGELFF.

Written as DNA, the CDR3 is TGTGCCAGCAGCCCCTCTGGCAGAGGCACTGAAGCTTTCTTT. It is translated as CASSPSGRGTEAFF. The V gene is TRBV27, the J gene TRBJ1-1; D not resolved. Trimming took off 6 bases at V and 4 bases at J, with 15 bases between the two ends. Per germline, CDR1 MNHEY and CDR2 SMNVEV (reference sequence). This CDR3 contains 14 residues.

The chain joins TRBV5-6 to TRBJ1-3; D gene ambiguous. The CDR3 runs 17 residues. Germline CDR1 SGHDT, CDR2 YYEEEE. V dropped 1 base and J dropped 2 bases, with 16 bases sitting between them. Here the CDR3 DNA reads TGTGCCAGCAGCTTGTCGAGACTCGTACTTACTGGAAACACCATATATTTT. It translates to CASSLSRLVLTGNTIYF.

The CDR3 is CASGLASGSLNEQFF. The CDR3 nucleotides are TGTGCTAGTGGTTTGGCTAGCGGGAGTCTTAATGAGCAGTTCTTC. This chain uses TRBV12-5 with TRBJ2-1; 10 bases fit TRBD2. The CDR3 loop spans 15 amino acids. Germline CDR1 is LGHNT and CDR2 is FRNRAP. After removal of 1 base from V and 7 bases from J, the junction contained 4 bases not matched to a gene.

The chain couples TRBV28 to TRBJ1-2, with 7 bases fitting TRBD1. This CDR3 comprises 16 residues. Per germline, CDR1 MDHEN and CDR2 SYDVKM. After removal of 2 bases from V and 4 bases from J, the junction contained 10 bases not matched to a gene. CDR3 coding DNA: TGTGCCAGCAGTTTAAGTCTCGGCAGGGGGATCTATGGCTACACCTTC. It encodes CASSLSLGRGIYGYTF.

In nucleotides, the CDR3 is TGTGCCAGCATCCCTTTAACAGGGATAGAAGAACAGCCCCAGCATTTT. Translation: CASIPLTGIEEQPQHF. The V call is TRBV28, the J call TRBJ1-5, with D tentatively TRBD1 (6 bases). The CDR3 totals 16 residues. Germline V gene sequence: CDR1 MDHEN, CDR2 SYDVKM. V was shortened by 7 bases and J by 7 bases, with 23 bases between the two germline ends.